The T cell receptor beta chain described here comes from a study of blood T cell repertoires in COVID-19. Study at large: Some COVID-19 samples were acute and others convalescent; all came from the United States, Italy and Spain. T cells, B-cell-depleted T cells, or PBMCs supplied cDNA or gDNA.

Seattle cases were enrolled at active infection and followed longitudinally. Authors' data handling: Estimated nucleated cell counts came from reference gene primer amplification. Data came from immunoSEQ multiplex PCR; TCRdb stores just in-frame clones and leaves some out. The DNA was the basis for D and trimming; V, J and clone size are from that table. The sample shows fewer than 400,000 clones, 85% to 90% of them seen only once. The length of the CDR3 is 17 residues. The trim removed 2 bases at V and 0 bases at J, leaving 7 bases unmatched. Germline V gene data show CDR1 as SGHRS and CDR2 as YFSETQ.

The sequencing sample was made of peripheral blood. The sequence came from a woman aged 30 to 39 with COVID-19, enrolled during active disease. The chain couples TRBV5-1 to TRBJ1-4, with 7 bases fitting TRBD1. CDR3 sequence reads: CASSLTGDSTTNEKLFF. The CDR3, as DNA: TGCGCCAGCAGCTTAACAGGGGACTCGACAACTAATGAAAAACTGTTTTTT.